Listed below are T cell receptor beta chains from one sample, sequenced in a study of T cell repertoires in cytomegalovirus infection. These TCRs are of unknown antigen specificity. TCRdb ran MiXCR on the reads and lists one entry per CDR3 protein. The sample has over 100,000 distinct CDR3 sequences; 10% are singletons. Sequencing input: PBMCs, sequenced either directly or after in vitro stimulation (not recorded which). These receptors originate from a human donor in good health (CMV status not recorded). Some clones in this sample may be carry-over from other donors' samples. Both conserved end residues are part of each CDR3. The D gene is left open where the match is weak. Clone size is not always given. Where it is, it says once, few, many or a class for expanded clones.

len,v_gene,j_gene,d_gene,abundance,CDR3aa,CDR3nt
15,TRBV7-9,TRBJ2-3,TRBD1,-,CASSHPRGSTDTQYF,TGTGCCAGCAGCCACCCCAGGGGGAGCACAGATACGCAGTATTTT
13,TRBV5-4,TRBJ2-5,TRBD1,-,CASSLNRGAAQYF,TGTGCCAGCAGCTTGAACAGGGGGGCGGCCCAGTACTTC
15,TRBV2,TRBJ1-2,TRBD1,many,CASSIGGGVNYGYTF,TGTGCCAGCAGTATAGGAGGGGGCGTCAACTATGGCTACACCTTC
17,TRBV7-8,TRBJ2-6,TRBD1,many,CASSLAEQGTGANVLTF,TGTGCCAGCAGCTTAGCCGAACAGGGGACTGGGGCCAACGTCCTGACTTTC
21,TRBV9,TRBJ2-1,TRBD2,-,CASSVVPQTSGRLPTPNEQFF,TGTGCCAGCAGCGTAGTTCCCCAAACTAGCGGGAGGCTCCCAACGCCAAATGAGCAGTTCTTC
14,TRBV7-3,TRBJ2-1,-,many,CASSLMAQSNEQFF,TGTGCCAGCAGCTTAATGGCCCAATCCAATGAGCAGTTCTTC
15,TRBV5-8,TRBJ1-1,-,many,CASSSTGLGNTEAFF,TGTGCCAGCAGCTCGACGGGGCTTGGAAACACTGAAGCTTTCTTT
14,TRBV7-9,TRBJ1-2,-,-,CASSLSLANYGYTF,TGTGCCAGCAGCTTATCTCTCGCTAACTATGGCTACACCTTC
17,TRBV6-6,TRBJ2-1,TRBD2,many,CASSLILAGGSYNEQFF,TGTGCCAGCAGTTTGATTCTAGCGGGAGGCTCCTACAATGAGCAGTTCTTC
14,TRBV7-3,TRBJ2-3,TRBD2,-,CASSRGLARDTQYF,TGTGCCAGCAGCCGAGGACTAGCAAGGGATACGCAGTATTTT
14,TRBV4-3,TRBJ2-1,-,many,CASSQGAVHNEQFF,TGCGCCAGCAGCCAAGGGGCTGTCCACAATGAGCAGTTCTTC
16,TRBV11-2,TRBJ2-1,TRBD2,many,CASSSAGGRVYNEQFF,TGTGCCAGCAGCTCGGCCGGCGGGAGGGTTTACAATGAGCAGTTCTTC
14,TRBV2,TRBJ2-7,TRBD2,-,CASKPGLASYEQYF,TGTGCCAGCAAACCGGGACTAGCGTCCTACGAGCAGTACTTC
15,TRBV6-2/TRBV6-3,TRBJ2-3,TRBD2,few,CASSYVAGGPDTQYF,TGTGCCAGCAGTTACGTGGCGGGAGGGCCGGATACGCAGTATTTT
13,TRBV19,TRBJ2-5,-,-,CASSIWGQETQYF,TGTGCCAGTAGTATCTGGGGACAAGAGACCCAGTACTTC
16,TRBV7-2,TRBJ1-2,TRBD1,many,CASSLGGQGAFNGYTF,TGTGCCAGCAGTTTGGGTGGACAGGGGGCGTTCAATGGCTACACCTTC
13,TRBV7-9,TRBJ2-1,-,many,CASRTPLGNEQFF,TGTGCCAGCAGAACTCCTTTAGGCAATGAGCAGTTCTTC
17,TRBV11-2,TRBJ2-1,TRBD2,-,CASSLRAGVGSYNEQFF,TGTGCCAGCAGCTTAAGGGCGGGAGTGGGCTCCTACAATGAGCAGTTCTTC
15,TRBV12-3/TRBV12-4,TRBJ2-1,TRBD2,many,CASTPGGRSYNEQFF,TGTGCCAGCACCCCGGGGGGACGCTCCTACAATGAGCAGTTCTTC
18,TRBV7-2,TRBJ2-1,TRBD1,many,CASSLYRMGTGGSVEQFF,TGTGCCAGCAGCTTATATCGTATGGGGACAGGGGGCTCCGTTGAGCAGTTCTTC